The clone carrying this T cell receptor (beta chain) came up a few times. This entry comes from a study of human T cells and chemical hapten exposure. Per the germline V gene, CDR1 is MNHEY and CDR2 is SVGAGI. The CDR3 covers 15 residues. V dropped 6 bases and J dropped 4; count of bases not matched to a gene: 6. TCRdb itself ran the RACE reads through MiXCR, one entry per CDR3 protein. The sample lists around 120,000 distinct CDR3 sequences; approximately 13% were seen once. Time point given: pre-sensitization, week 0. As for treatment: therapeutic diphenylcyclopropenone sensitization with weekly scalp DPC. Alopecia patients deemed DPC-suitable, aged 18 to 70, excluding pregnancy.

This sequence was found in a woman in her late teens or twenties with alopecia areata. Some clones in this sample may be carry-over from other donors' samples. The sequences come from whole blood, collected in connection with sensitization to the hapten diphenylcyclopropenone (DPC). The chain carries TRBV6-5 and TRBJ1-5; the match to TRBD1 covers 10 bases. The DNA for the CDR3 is TGTGCCAGCAGCGGGGACAGGGGAAAGAATCAGCCCCAGCATTTT. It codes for CASSGDRGKNQPQHF.